These T cell receptor beta chains were read from a single sample in a study of blood T cell repertoires in COVID-19. The assay was immunoSEQ multiplex PCR, and TCRdb's table has in-frame clones only and misses some. The repertoire holds roughly 250,000 clones, with about four fifths as singletons. Sequencing used peripheral blood. These receptors all stem from a woman of 80 years or more with acute or convalescent COVID-19. Each CDR3 is given with its conserved first and last residue. The D gene is left open where the match is weak. The size entry is marked missing in some rows and otherwise reads once, few, many or a size class.

abundance: .; d_gene: .; v_gene: TRBV7-9; j_gene: TRBJ1-2; CDR3aa: CASSHAPGVFGYGYTF; CDR3nt: TGTGCCAGCAGCCACGCACCAGGGGTCTTCGGCTATGGCTACACCTTC
abundance: .; d_gene: TRBD1; v_gene: TRBV7-2; j_gene: TRBJ1-1; CDR3aa: CASSSRGTVLNTEAFF; CDR3nt: TGTGCCAGCAGCTCAAGAGGGACAGTCTTGAACACTGAAGCTTTCTTT
abundance: .; d_gene: TRBD2; v_gene: TRBV30; j_gene: TRBJ2-2; CDR3aa: CAWTLRAGQYTGELFF; CDR3nt: TGTGCCTGGACCCTCCGAGCGGGGCAATACACCGGGGAGCTGTTTTTT
abundance: .; d_gene: TRBD1; v_gene: TRBV28; j_gene: TRBJ1-2; CDR3aa: CASSVDRGRYNYGYTF; CDR3nt: TGTGCCAGCAGTGTTGACAGGGGGCGTTATAACTATGGCTACACCTTC
abundance: few; d_gene: .; v_gene: TRBV27; j_gene: TRBJ1-5; CDR3aa: CASSLSPNSNQPQHF; CDR3nt: TGTGCCAGCAGTTTATCCCCCAATAGCAATCAGCCCCAGCATTTT
abundance: .; d_gene: TRBD1; v_gene: TRBV19; j_gene: TRBJ1-5; CDR3aa: CASSTQGQGIADQPQHF; CDR3nt: TGTGCCAGTAGTACCCAGGGACAGGGGATAGCGGATCAGCCCCAGCATTTT
abundance: few; d_gene: .; v_gene: TRBV7-2; j_gene: TRBJ1-5; CDR3aa: CASSPQILWGQQGNQPQHF; CDR3nt: TGTGCCAGCAGCCCCCAGATTTTGTGGGGACAACAGGGCAATCAGCCCCAGCATTTT
abundance: .; d_gene: .; v_gene: TRBV24-1; j_gene: TRBJ1-5; CDR3aa: CATSGPGYSNQPQHF; CDR3nt: TGTGCCACCAGTGGGCCAGGCTATAGCAATCAGCCCCAGCATTTT
abundance: .; d_gene: TRBD1; v_gene: TRBV28; j_gene: TRBJ2-7; CDR3aa: CASTRQGPYEQYF; CDR3nt: TGTGCCAGCACTAGACAGGGACCTTACGAGCAGTACTTC
abundance: few; d_gene: TRBD1; v_gene: TRBV19; j_gene: TRBJ1-2; CDR3aa: CASSPPLDREDPYGYTF; CDR3nt: TGTGCCAGTAGTCCCCCCCTCGACAGGGAGGACCCCTATGGCTACACCTTC
abundance: .; d_gene: .; v_gene: TRBV5-8; j_gene: TRBJ1-3; CDR3aa: CASSLELTSSGNTIYF; CDR3nt: TGTGCCAGCAGCTTGGAACTTACGAGCTCTGGAAACACCATATATTTT
abundance: few; d_gene: TRBD1; v_gene: TRBV19; j_gene: TRBJ1-4; CDR3aa: CASSRQGASEKLFF; CDR3nt: TGTGCCAGTAGTAGGCAGGGGGCGTCTGAAAAACTGTTTTTT
abundance: .; d_gene: TRBD1; v_gene: TRBV3-1/TRBV3-2; j_gene: TRBJ1-6; CDR3aa: CASSQERGQALGSPLHF; CDR3nt: TGTGCCAGCAGCCAAGAGAGGGGACAGGCCCTTGGGTCACCCCTCCACTTT
abundance: .; d_gene: TRBD1; v_gene: TRBV18; j_gene: TRBJ1-3; CDR3aa: CASSQITGGTGNTIYF; CDR3nt: TGTGCCAGCTCACAAATAACAGGGGGAACTGGAAACACCATATATTTT
abundance: .; d_gene: .; v_gene: TRBV7-8; j_gene: TRBJ1-1; CDR3aa: CASSPGRGGTEAFF; CDR3nt: TGTGCCAGCAGTCCCGGGAGGGGAGGCACTGAAGCTTTCTTT
abundance: .; d_gene: TRBD1; v_gene: TRBV3-1/TRBV3-2; j_gene: TRBJ2-2; CDR3aa: CASSWTGSNTGELFF; CDR3nt: TGTGCCAGCAGCTGGACAGGTTCGAACACCGGGGAGCTGTTTTTT
abundance: .; d_gene: .; v_gene: TRBV18; j_gene: TRBJ2-2; CDR3aa: CASFSPVGPGGELFF; CDR3nt: TGTGCCAGCTTCTCCCCCGTGGGGCCTGGCGGGGAGCTGTTTTTT
abundance: .; d_gene: .; v_gene: TRBV5-1; j_gene: TRBJ2-2; CDR3aa: CASSPGGNTGELFF; CDR3nt: TGCGCCAGCAGCCCCGGGGGGAACACCGGGGAGCTGTTTTTT
abundance: .; d_gene: TRBD2; v_gene: TRBV7-8; j_gene: TRBJ2-1; CDR3aa: CASSPGEGIYNEQFF; CDR3nt: TGTGCCAGCAGCCCCGGGGAGGGGATCTACAATGAGCAGTTCTTC
abundance: .; d_gene: .; v_gene: TRBV9; j_gene: TRBJ2-6; CDR3aa: CASSAPLGTTHSGANVLTF; CDR3nt: TGTGCCAGCAGCGCCCCCCTCGGGACAACTCACTCTGGGGCCAACGTCCTGACTTTC
abundance: few; d_gene: TRBD1; v_gene: TRBV3-1/TRBV3-2; j_gene: TRBJ1-6; CDR3aa: CASRLGQANSPLHF; CDR3nt: TGTGCCAGCAGACTCGGACAGGCCAATTCACCCCTCCACTTT
abundance: .; d_gene: TRBD1; v_gene: TRBV18; j_gene: TRBJ2-5; CDR3aa: CASSLTGSETQYF; CDR3nt: TGTGCCAGCTCACTGACAGGGTCGGAGACCCAGTACTTC
abundance: few; d_gene: .; v_gene: TRBV7-3; j_gene: TRBJ2-7; CDR3aa: CASSLRQGPYEQYF; CDR3nt: TGTGCCAGCAGCTTAAGGCAGGGTCCCTACGAGCAGTACTTC
abundance: .; d_gene: .; v_gene: TRBV18; j_gene: TRBJ1-1; CDR3aa: CASSSRNLMNTEAFF; CDR3nt: TGTGCCAGCTCCTCCAGGAATCTAATGAACACTGAAGCTTTCTTT
abundance: .; d_gene: TRBD1; v_gene: TRBV9; j_gene: TRBJ1-6; CDR3aa: CASSVVGGGNSPLHF; CDR3nt: TGTGCCAGCAGCGTAGTTGGAGGGGGCAATTCACCCCTCCACTTT
abundance: .; d_gene: .; v_gene: TRBV19; j_gene: TRBJ1-1; CDR3aa: CASSTGHLNTEAFF; CDR3nt: TGTGCCAGTAGTACAGGACACTTGAACACTGAAGCTTTCTTT
abundance: .; d_gene: .; v_gene: TRBV5-1; j_gene: TRBJ1-4; CDR3aa: CASSLGSGNVPEKLFF; CDR3nt: TGCGCCAGCAGCTTGGGTTCGGGGAATGTCCCTGAAAAACTGTTTTTT
abundance: .; d_gene: TRBD2; v_gene: TRBV10-3; j_gene: TRBJ2-7; CDR3aa: CAISPGGEPIFSYEQYF; CDR3nt: TGTGCCATCAGTCCGGGGGGGGAACCTATCTTCTCCTACGAGCAGTACTTC
abundance: .; d_gene: .; v_gene: TRBV5-6; j_gene: TRBJ2-3; CDR3aa: CASSRIAPDTQYF; CDR3nt: TGTGCCAGCAGTCGGATAGCCCCAGATACGCAGTATTTT
abundance: .; d_gene: .; v_gene: TRBV5-1; j_gene: TRBJ1-1; CDR3aa: CASSLGRTMNTEAFF; CDR3nt: TGCGCCAGCAGCTTGGGAAGGACTATGAACACTGAAGCTTTCTTT
abundance: .; d_gene: TRBD2; v_gene: TRBV28; j_gene: TRBJ2-3; CDR3aa: CASSSAGRADTQYF; CDR3nt: TGTGCCAGCAGTTCGGCAGGGAGGGCAGATACGCAGTATTTT
abundance: .; d_gene: .; v_gene: TRBV6-5; j_gene: TRBJ2-2; CDR3aa: CASAPQGRTGELFF; CDR3nt: TGTGCCAGCGCCCCACAGGGTAGGACCGGGGAGCTGTTTTTT
abundance: .; d_gene: TRBD1; v_gene: TRBV28; j_gene: TRBJ1-5; CDR3aa: CASSFAGQGFQPQHF; CDR3nt: TGTGCCAGCAGTTTCGCGGGACAGGGCTTTCAGCCCCAGCATTTT